This entry describes one TCR beta chain. By its share of the sample, this clonotype is medium-sized (0.01 to 0.1%). There is no known antigen for this receptor. The sample holds no much larger clone one base away, and base qualities are not on file. This entry belongs to a study of tumor-infiltrating lymphocytes in oesophageal squamous cell carcinoma (dated by TCRdb to about 2016). Libraries were constructed by PCR. Sequencer: Illumina HiSeq 2000. In-frame beta chains were kept once TCRdb had trimmed the public reads at Q25 with fastp and called clones with MiXCR. Every entry covers one CDR3 protein and lists the most common genes and DNA from its rows. Counted in this sample were just over 20,000 distinct CDR3 sequences; 35% to 40% of them appeared once. Over 10% of the sample is held by the ten biggest clonotypes. The CDR3 starts with the cysteine, ends with the phenylalanine, and has 17 residues. The only DNA kept is the CDR3, 51 bases in frame from the first base. CDR1 and CDR2 are drawn from the germline V gene: MDHEN, SYDVKM. The V end loses 3 bases and the J end loses 5 bases, and a stretch of 19 bases separates them.

Sequencing was carried out using esophageal tumor tissue. Recombination connected TRBV28 to TRBJ1-4; the D segment cannot be called with confidence. The source is a male donor with esophageal squamous cell carcinoma. For the CDR3, the sequence is CASSLEAGFRRNEKLFF. The DNA sequence follows: TGTGCCAGCAGTTTGGAGGCAGGTTTTCGAAGAAATGAAAAACTGTTTTTT.